The 21 T cell receptor beta chains below all came from one sample that was sequenced in a study of T cells after yellow fever vaccination. TCRdb ran MiXCR on the 5' RACE reads and lists one entry per CDR3 protein. The data show a few hundred thousand distinct CDR3 sequences, with about 6.2% seen just once and 15% held by the top ten. The sequencing used PBMCs, collected 5 days after the yellow fever booster vaccination. These receptors were obtained from a man aged 25-45 years who received the YFV17D yellow fever vaccine.

This chain connects TRBV5-4 to TRBJ1-1; D not resolved. V dropped 0 bases and J dropped 0 bases, with 12 bases sitting between them. Germline V lookup: CDR1 SGHNT, CDR2 YYREEE (reference sequence). This CDR3 region has 16 residues. In DNA, the CDR3 is TGTGCCAGCAGCTTGGTTCCAGGTGCTGTGAACACTGAAGCTTTCTTT. This sequence encodes CASSLVPGAVNTEAFF.

This clonotype was detected only a few times. The chain's CDR3 is CSARGGSRADTQYF. CDR3 in DNA: TGCAGTGCCCGAGGTGGGAGTAGGGCAGATACGCAGTATTTT. The chain couples TRBV20-1 to TRBJ2-3, with TRBD2 as a possible D gene (5 bases). The V gene's germline CDR1 is DFQATT and CDR2 SNEGSKA (reference sequence). This CDR3 is 14 amino acids long. V was shortened by 6 bases and J by 4 bases, with 17 bases between the two germline ends.

The V call is TRBV7-8, the J call TRBJ2-4; D is perhaps TRBD2 (5 bases). The germline V gene encodes CDR1 SGHVS and CDR2 FQNEAQ. The CDR3 spans 14 residues. V dropped 5 bases and J dropped 3 bases, with 11 bases sitting between them. CDR3 region: CASSRDLGKNIQYF. As DNA, the CDR3 is TGTGCCAGCAGCCGGGATTTGGGCAAAAACATTCAGTACTTC.

This clonotype was seen many times. The chain joins TRBV4-2 to TRBJ2-5; 7 bases fit TRBD1. The V segment lost 3 bases and the J segment 5 bases; nucleotides outside the gene matches: 9. Germline V gene lookup returns CDR1 LGHNA and CDR2 YNFKEQ. The length of the CDR3 is 15 residues. The CDR3 DNA sequence: TGTGCCAGCAGCCAGACAGGGACGTTAGGGGAGACCCAGTACTTC. This encodes CASSQTGTLGETQYF.

This clonotype was counted a few times. The J gene is TRBJ2-1, the V gene TRBV25-1; 7 nucleotides match TRBD1. In germline, CDR1 is MGHDK, CDR2 SYGVNS. The CDR3 runs to 18 residues. The junction had 23 bases not matched to a gene; V was cut back by 7 bases and J by 8 bases. CDR3 in amino acids: CASTPFGTGEGISDEQFF. Written as DNA, the CDR3 is TGTGCCAGCACCCCATTTGGTACAGGGGAAGGTATCAGCGATGAGCAGTTCTTC.

This clonotype appeared a few times. The chain has TRBV27 and TRBJ2-5; maybe TRBD2 (5 bases). The V and J ends lost 3 bases and 5 bases respectively, with 16 bases between them. In germline, CDR1 is MNHEY, CDR2 SMNVEV (reference sequence). CDR3 length equals 15 residues. The DNA for the CDR3 is TGTGCCAGCAGTTTGGGTAGAGGGAGAGGGGAGACCCAGTACTTC. It translates to CASSLGRGRGETQYF.

This clonotype came up a few times. The chain combines TRBV12-3 or TRBV12-4 with TRBJ2-6; the D is unclear. The ends were cut back, 8 bases at V and 6 bases at J, with 11 bases in the middle. CDR3 length equals 13 residues. For the CDR3, the DNA is TGTGCCAGCTGGCTTGGGGAGGCCAACGTCCTGACTTTC. It translates to CASWLGEANVLTF.

The chain is built from TRBV7-2 and TRBJ2-5; tentatively, D is TRBD1 (7 bases). Trimming pared 5 bases from V and 7 bases from J, leaving 14 bases between. There are 13 residues in the CDR3. Germline lookup yields CDR1 SGHTA and CDR2 FQGNSA. The CDR3, as DNA: TGTGCCAGCAGCCGAGGGACAGCGGGGACCCAGTACTTC. It encodes CASSRGTAGTQYF.

This clonotype was seen more than once but under ten times. The rearrangement uses TRBV27 and TRBJ2-2; 11 bases are shared with TRBD2. V lost 5 bases to trimming and J lost 3 bases; unmatched junction nucleotides: 5. The CDR3 runs 16 residues. CDR1 and CDR2 (germline): MNHEY, SMNVEV (reference sequence). The CDR3 sequence is CASSLGLAEYTGELFF. Here the CDR3 DNA reads TGTGCCAGCAGTCTGGGACTAGCGGAGTACACCGGGGAGCTGTTTTTT.

There are many counts of this clonotype. The gene calls are TRBV14 and TRBJ1-1, with unresolved D. CDR3 length: 15 residues. V was trimmed by 3 bases and J by 10 bases, leaving 21 bases between them. Germline-derived CDR1 and CDR2 are SGHDN and FVKESK. The CDR3 is CASSHPSSGNRRAFF. The CDR3, as DNA: TGTGCCAGCAGCCACCCCTCGTCGGGCAATCGGCGAGCTTTCTTT.

The J gene is TRBJ2-7, the V gene TRBV5-6; D call uncertain. Germline values: CDR1 SGHDT, CDR2 YYEEEE. The CDR3 consists of 16 residues. The ends were cut back, 4 bases at V and 2 bases at J, with 19 bases in the middle. The CDR3, as DNA: TGTGCCAGCAGCCAAACTATGGGCAGATCGACCTACGAGCAGTACTTC. Protein product: CASSQTMGRSTYEQYF.

The genes are TRBV29-1 and TRBJ2-5; either TRBD1 or TRBD2 may fit D (5 bases each). Trimming shortened V by 4 bases and J by 7 bases, and 16 bases separated the two germline ends. Germline CDR1 reads SQVTM; CDR2 reads ANQGSEA. There are 13 residues in the CDR3. The CDR3 nucleotides read TGCAGCGTTGCAATTGGGACCCTGGGGACCCAGTACTTC. This translates into CSVAIGTLGTQYF.

This chain connects TRBV3-1 to TRBJ2-3; 14 bases are shared with TRBD2. V shed 7 bases, J shed 6 bases, and the junction held 12 bases outside the gene matches. The CDR3 spans 17 residues. Per the germline V gene, CDR1 is LGHDT and CDR2 is YNNKEL (reference sequence). The CDR3 coding sequence is TGTGCCAGCACCACCGGGACTAGCGGGAGTCAACGCGATACGCAGTATTTT. Translating gives CASTTGTSGSQRDTQYF.

This clonotype appeared many times. V usage is TRBV6-2 or TRBV6-3 and J usage is TRBJ2-7; 14 bases align to TRBD2. The CDR3 extends over 17 amino acids. With V trimmed by 10 bases and J by 0 bases, 11 bases remained unmatched. Per the germline V gene, CDR1 is MNHEY and CDR2 is SVGEGT. The CDR3 protein is CATEGLAGEFGSYEQYF. The DNA for the CDR3 is TGTGCCACCGAGGGACTAGCGGGAGAATTTGGCTCCTACGAGCAGTACTTC.

This chain joins TRBV28 and TRBJ2-2; possible D gene TRBD2, 6 bases. The CDR3 extends over 16 amino acids. Per germline, CDR1 MDHEN and CDR2 SYDVKM. Deletions cut 3 bases from V and 7 bases from J, with 18 bases between. This CDR3 is CASSFWRAAGDGELFF. The CDR3 DNA reads TGTGCCAGCAGTTTCTGGAGGGCCGCCGGAGACGGGGAGCTGTTTTTT.

In the case of this clonotype: The junction departs from germline at one end; a sequencing error may be responsible. This chain connects TRBV6-1 to TRBJ2-7; D might be TRBD1 (5 bases). The CDR3 sequence is 13 residues long. Germline CDR1 is MNHNS and CDR2 is SASEGT. Here the CDR3 reads CASSREITYEQSF. In nucleotides, the CDR3 is TGTGCCAGCAGCAGGGAAATAACCTACGAGCAGTCCTTC.

The V gene is TRBV20-1, the J gene TRBJ2-5; 7 nucleotides align to TRBD2. This CDR3 is 13 amino acids long. V dropped 2 bases and J dropped 8; count of bases not matched to a gene: 8. Per the germline V gene, CDR1 is DFQATT and CDR2 is SNEGSKA (reference sequence). The CDR3 coding sequence is TGCAGTGCTAGACTAGCGGTCCAAGGTACCCAGTACTTC. Protein product: CSARLAVQGTQYF.

The chain carries TRBV5-1 and TRBJ1-1; D remains unclear. CDR3 length equals 14 residues. V lost 6 bases to trimming and J lost 5 bases, with 17 bases between them. Germline CDR1 SGHRS, CDR2 YFSETQ. The CDR3 DNA sequence: TGCGCCAGCAACCCGACAAGCCCGGGGACTGAAGCTTTCTTT. Its translation: CASNPTSPGTEAFF.

The chain links TRBV12-3 or TRBV12-4 to TRBJ2-3; 9 nucleotides agree with TRBD2. J gave up 5 bases and V 4 bases, and 1 base lay outside the gene matches. The CDR3 runs to 13 residues. CDR3 sequence (DNA): TGTGCCAGCAGTTGGCGGGGGGGAGATACGCAGTATTTT. Translated: CASSWRGGDTQYF.

DNA for the CDR3: TGTGCCAGCAGCCCAACTGTCAAAAGCTCCTACGAGCAGTACTTC. Translated: CASSPTVKSSYEQYF. The chain joins TRBV11-1 to TRBJ2-7; no firm D call. V was cut by 5 bases and J by 0 bases, with 14 bases left in between. The CDR3 sequence is 15 residues long. Germline values: CDR1 SGHAT, CDR2 FQDESV (reference sequence). Supplemented by reference TRBV11-1 and TRBJ2-7, the full variable domain reads EAEVAQSPRYKITEKSQAVAFWCDPISGHATLYWYRQILGQGPELLVQFQDESVVDDSQLPKDRFSAERLKGVDSTLKIQPAELGDSAMYLCASSPTVKSSYEQYFGPGTRLTVT.

This clonotype came up a few times. The V gene is TRBV7-2, the J gene TRBJ1-1; D is perhaps TRBD1 (5 bases). The CDR3 consists of 12 residues. Germline CDR1 SGHTA, CDR2 FQGNSA. The V end was cut by 3 bases, the J end by 4 bases, with 6 bases between. The CDR3 DNA sequence: TGTGCCAGCAGCTTCCAGGGCACTGAAGCTTTCTTT. The encoded protein is CASSFQGTEAFF.